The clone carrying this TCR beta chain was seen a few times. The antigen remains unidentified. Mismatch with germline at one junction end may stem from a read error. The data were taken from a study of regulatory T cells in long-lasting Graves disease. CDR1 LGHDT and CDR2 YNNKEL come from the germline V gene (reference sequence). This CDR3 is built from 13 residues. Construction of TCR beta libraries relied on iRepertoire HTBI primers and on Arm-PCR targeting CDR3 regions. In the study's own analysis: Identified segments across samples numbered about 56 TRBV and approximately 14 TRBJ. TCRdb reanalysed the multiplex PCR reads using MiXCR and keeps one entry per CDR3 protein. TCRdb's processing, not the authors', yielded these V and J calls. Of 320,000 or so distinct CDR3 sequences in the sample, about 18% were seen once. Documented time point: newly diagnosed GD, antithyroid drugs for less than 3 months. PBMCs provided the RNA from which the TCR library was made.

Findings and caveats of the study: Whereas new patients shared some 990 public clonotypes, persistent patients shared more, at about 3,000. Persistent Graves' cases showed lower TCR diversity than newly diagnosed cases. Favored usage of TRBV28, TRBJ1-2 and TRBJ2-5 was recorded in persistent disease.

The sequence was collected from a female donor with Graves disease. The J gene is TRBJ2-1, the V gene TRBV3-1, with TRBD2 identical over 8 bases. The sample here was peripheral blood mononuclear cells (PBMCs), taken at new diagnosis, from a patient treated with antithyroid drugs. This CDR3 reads CASNQNLAGGQFF. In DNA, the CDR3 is TGTGCCAGCAACCAAAATTTGGCGGGAGGGCAGTTCTTC.